This TCR beta chain is from a study of blood T cells in healthy people across ages. Study results and limitations: Unsorted PBMC input precluded a conclusive naive versus antigen-experienced comparison.

A note on this clonotype: Its target is unknown.

V lost 6 bases to trimming and J lost 5 bases; unmatched junction nucleotides: 14. CDR3 length: 16 amino acids. CDR1 SGHTA and CDR2 FQGNSA come from the germline V gene. A second PCR of 7 to 11 cycles used a sample-barcoded 5' primer and a J-beta primer mix. TCRdb reanalysed the 5' RACE reads using MiXCR and keeps one entry per CDR3 protein. Of about 1.6 million distinct CDR3 sequences in the sample, roughly 32% were seen once. The sequenced material came from blood. This sequence joins TRBV7-2 and TRBJ2-5, with TRBD2 identical over 8 bases. This clonotype originated in a woman in her twenties or thirties in good health. The CDR3 DNA reads as TGTGCCAGCAGTTCAAACCCCGGGGGGGCAGGGGAGACCCAGTACTTC. Its translation: CASSSNPGGAGETQYF. Filled out from reference TRBV7-2 and TRBJ2-5, the complete variable domain reads GAGVSQSPSNKVTEKGKDVELRCDPISGHTALYWYRQSLGQGLEFLIYFQGNSAPDKSGLPSDRFSAERTGGSVSTLTIQRTQQEDSAVYLCASSSNPGGAGETQYFGPGTRLLVL.